The rows below give T cell receptor beta chains drawn from one sample of a study of T-cell memory formation after mild COVID-19. One entry per CDR3 protein results from TCRdb running MiXCR on the 5' RACE reads. The table has 360,000 or so distinct CDR3 sequences, 25% to 30% seen once. The sample consisted of PBMCs or a T cell subset sorted from them (not recorded which). The source of these receptors is an adult woman who had mild COVID-19 (a few samples of this study predate the infection). Cell type and time point are not known. Each CDR3 is given with its conserved first and last residue. Fields, in order: D gene, V gene, clone size, J gene, CDR3 DNA, CDR3 protein. A D gene is named only where the DNA matches it firmly. Clone size is given for some rows only: seen once, a few or many times, or a class if the clone is expanded.

NA	TRBV4-1	few	TRBJ2-5	TGCGCCAGCAGCCTCTACGGGGCTGGAGAGACCCAGTACTTC	CASSLYGAGETQYF
NA	TRBV6-5	NA	TRBJ1-1	TGTGCCAGCAGTTTCGGTCGGGGGTTCACTGAAGCTTTCTTT	CASSFGRGFTEAFF
NA	TRBV24-1	few	TRBJ2-7	TGTGCCACCAGGGTAAAGCAGTACTTC	CATRVKQYF
TRBD2	TRBV13	NA	TRBJ2-1	TGTGCCAGCAGCTCTCAAGGGGCGGGAGGGCGCCTTGAGCAGTTCTTC	CASSSQGAGGRLEQFF
NA	TRBV15	NA	TRBJ2-1	TGTGCCACCAGCGGATATAGTGGCAATGAGCAGTTCTTC	CATSGYSGNEQFF
NA	TRBV29-1	NA	TRBJ1-2	TGCAGCGTTCGACGACAGACATTGGCCTATGGCTACACCTTC	CSVRRQTLAYGYTF
NA	TRBV20-1	few	TRBJ2-1	TGCAGTGCTAGCAAGTCCGGGAGTAACAATGAGCAGTTCTTC	CSASKSGSNNEQFF
NA	TRBV20-1	few	TRBJ1-2	TGCAGTGCTAGTTTTGGGGGGCAGGTCTATGGCTACACCTTC	CSASFGGQVYGYTF
NA	TRBV3-1	NA	TRBJ1-3	TGTGCCAGCAGCCACCGGTGGACATCTAGAAACTCTGGAAACACCATATATTTT	CASSHRWTSRNSGNTIYF
NA	TRBV5-1	NA	TRBJ2-5	TGCGCCAGCAGCTCGGGACACCAGCGTGAGACCCAGTACTTC	CASSSGHQRETQYF
TRBD2	TRBV6-2/TRBV6-3	NA	TRBJ2-5	TGTGCCAGCAGAAGCCTCACTAGCGCAGAGACCCAGTACTTC	CASRSLTSAETQYF
NA	TRBV18	few	TRBJ2-7	TGTGCCAGCTCACCACTGTCAACAGGCGGAAGGGAAAAAGAGCAGTACTTC	CASSPLSTGGREKEQYF
NA	TRBV12-3/TRBV12-4	NA	TRBJ2-7	TGTGCCAGCAGTTTCCAGGAGGTAGCCTACGAGCAGTACTTC	CASSFQEVAYEQYF
NA	TRBV4-1	many	TRBJ2-1	TGCGCCAGCAGCCAAAATCTGGGTGGGGGTGGTGAGCAGTTCTTC	CASSQNLGGGGEQFF
TRBD1	TRBV7-9	NA	TRBJ2-1	TGTGCCAGCAGCTTAGGTCTCGGGACAGTGTACAATGAGCAGTTCTTC	CASSLGLGTVYNEQFF
TRBD2	TRBV5-1	few	TRBJ2-3	TGCGCCAGCAGCCTAGCGAGCGGGGGGGGCACAGATACGCAGTATTTT	CASSLASGGGTDTQYF
NA	TRBV29-1	once	TRBJ2-7	TGCAGCGTTGATGAGGGGGACTACGAGCAGTACTTC	CSVDEGDYEQYF
TRBD2	TRBV15	many	TRBJ2-3	TGTGCCACCAGCAGAGATCGACTAGCGGCGGCAACAGATACGCAGTATTTT	CATSRDRLAAATDTQYF
NA	TRBV6-1	few	TRBJ2-3	TGTGCCAGCACTTTCACAGATACGCAGTATTTT	CASTFTDTQYF
TRBD2	TRBV20-1	NA	TRBJ2-7	TGCAGTGCACTAACTAGCGGGGAAGGCTACGAGCAGTACTTC	CSALTSGEGYEQYF
NA	TRBV6-5	NA	TRBJ1-2	TGTGCCAGCTCTGGACAGATTAAGGATGGCTACACCTTC	CASSGQIKDGYTF
NA	TRBV12-3/TRBV12-4	few	TRBJ1-3	TGTGCCAGCAGCCCACTAGGGGGTCTGGGAAACACCATATATTTT	CASSPLGGLGNTIYF
TRBD1	TRBV28	NA	TRBJ1-2	TGTGCCAGCAGGGGTGGACAGGGTTATAACTATGGCTACACCTTC	CASRGGQGYNYGYTF
NA	TRBV4-2	NA	TRBJ1-1	TGTGCCAGCAGCCTTGGACCGCTGCTGAGGAGGAATACTGAAGCTTTCTTT	CASSLGPLLRRNTEAFF
NA	TRBV7-9	NA	TRBJ1-1	TGTGCCAGCAGTGATCGCCTCCGGCAGGACACTGAAGCTTTCTTT	CASSDRLRQDTEAFF
NA	TRBV6-4	NA	TRBJ2-1	TGTGCCAGCAGTGAGACCCCGAAAATAGAGCAGTTCTTC	CASSETPKIEQFF
TRBD2	TRBV6-5	few	TRBJ2-3	TGTGCCAGCAGTTGGCTAGCGGGGGCCAGAACAGATACGCAGTATTTT	CASSWLAGARTDTQYF
TRBD1	TRBV5-1	NA	TRBJ1-1	TGCGCCAGCAGCTGGCAGGGGGACACTGAAGCTTTCTTT	CASSWQGDTEAFF
TRBD1	TRBV20-1	once	TRBJ1-5	TGCAGTGCTAGAGCCACAGGGGGCAATCAGCCCCAGCATTTT	CSARATGGNQPQHF
TRBD2	TRBV29-1	NA	TRBJ2-7	TGCAGCGTTGACGGACTAGCGGGAGTTAACGAGCAGTACTTC	CSVDGLAGVNEQYF
NA	TRBV7-2	once	TRBJ1-2	TGTGCCAGCAGCAGCCGTACGGGGGGCGTTAACTATGGCTACACCTTC	CASSSRTGGVNYGYTF
TRBD2	TRBV27	NA	TRBJ2-7	TGTGCCAGCAGTCCCAGGACTAGCGGGGACCACTCCTACGAGCAGTACTTC	CASSPRTSGDHSYEQYF
NA	TRBV29-1	NA	TRBJ1-2	TGCAGCGTTGGTAACCGGGACCCTGACCCATATGGCTACACCTTC	CSVGNRDPDPYGYTF
NA	TRBV20-1	NA	TRBJ1-1	TGCAGTGTTCCCATCCGACAGCGAGCTTTCTTT	CSVPIRQRAFF
TRBD1	TRBV20-1	NA	TRBJ2-1	TGCAGTGCTCCCCTTACACAGGGGAATGAGCAGTTCTTC	CSAPLTQGNEQFF
NA	TRBV5-1	few	TRBJ1-1	TGCGCCAGCAGCTTGGATCTAGGGCAGATCAACACTGAAGCTTTCTTT	CASSLDLGQINTEAFF
NA	TRBV12-3/TRBV12-4	few	TRBJ2-7	TGTGCCAGCAGTCCCCAATCGACCTATGAGCAGTACTTC	CASSPQSTYEQYF
TRBD1	TRBV18	few	TRBJ1-6	TGTGCCAGCTCACCTCGAGGGACAGGGATTAATTCACCCCTCCACTTT	CASSPRGTGINSPLHF
NA	TRBV21-1	few	TRBJ2-7	TGTGCCAGCAGCAAAGGCCGGGACGGCTACGAGCAGTACTTC	CASSKGRDGYEQYF
NA	TRBV7-8	NA	TRBJ1-4	TGTGCCAGCAGCTTAAGTTTCGGGGCGTCCTATGAAAAACTGTTTTTT	CASSLSFGASYEKLFF
NA	TRBV29-1	NA	TRBJ2-3	TGCAGCGTTGAAGGGGTGGGCACAGATACGCAGTATTTT	CSVEGVGTDTQYF
TRBD2	TRBV30	few	TRBJ2-3	TGTGCCTGGAGTGTCGGAGCGGGGGCCCGCACAGATACGCAGTATTTT	CAWSVGAGARTDTQYF
NA	TRBV5-1	NA	TRBJ1-3	TGCGCCAGCAGCTTGGACTCGGGCGGTGGAAACACCATATATTTT	CASSLDSGGGNTIYF
NA	TRBV7-9	many	TRBJ2-7	TGTGCCAGCAGCTTAACCGGCGGGGACACTTACGAGCAGTACTTC	CASSLTGGDTYEQYF
TRBD1	TRBV7-9	NA	TRBJ2-7	TGTGCCAGCAGCCTCATGCGACAGGGTCGGCGCTACGAGCAGTACTTC	CASSLMRQGRRYEQYF
NA	TRBV9	few	TRBJ2-6	TGTGCCAGCAGCGTATTAACTGGGGCCAACGTCCTGACTTTC	CASSVLTGANVLTF
NA	TRBV7-2	few	TRBJ1-5	TGTGCCAGCAGCTTATTCAGGGAGGCTCAGCCCCAGCATTTT	CASSLFREAQPQHF
NA	TRBV6-2/TRBV6-3	NA	TRBJ1-5	TGTGCCAGCAGTTACGGCCAGTTCTATAGCAATCAGCCCCAGCATTTT	CASSYGQFYSNQPQHF